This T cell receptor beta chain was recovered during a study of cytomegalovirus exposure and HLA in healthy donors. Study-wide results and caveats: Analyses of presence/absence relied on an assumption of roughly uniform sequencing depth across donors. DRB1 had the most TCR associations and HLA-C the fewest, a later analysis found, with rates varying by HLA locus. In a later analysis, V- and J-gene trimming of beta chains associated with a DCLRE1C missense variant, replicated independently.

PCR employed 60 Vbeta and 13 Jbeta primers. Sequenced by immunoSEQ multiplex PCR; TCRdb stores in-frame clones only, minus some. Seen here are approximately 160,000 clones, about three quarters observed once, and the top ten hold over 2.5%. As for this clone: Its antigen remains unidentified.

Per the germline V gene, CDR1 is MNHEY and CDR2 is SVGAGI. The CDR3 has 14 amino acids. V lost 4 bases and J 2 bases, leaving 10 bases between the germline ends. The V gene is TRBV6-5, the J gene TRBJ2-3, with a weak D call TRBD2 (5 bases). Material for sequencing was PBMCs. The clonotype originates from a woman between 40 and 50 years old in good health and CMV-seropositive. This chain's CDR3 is CASSSGLFTDTQYF. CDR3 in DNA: TGTGCCAGCAGTTCAGGACTTTTCACAGATACGCAGTATTTT.